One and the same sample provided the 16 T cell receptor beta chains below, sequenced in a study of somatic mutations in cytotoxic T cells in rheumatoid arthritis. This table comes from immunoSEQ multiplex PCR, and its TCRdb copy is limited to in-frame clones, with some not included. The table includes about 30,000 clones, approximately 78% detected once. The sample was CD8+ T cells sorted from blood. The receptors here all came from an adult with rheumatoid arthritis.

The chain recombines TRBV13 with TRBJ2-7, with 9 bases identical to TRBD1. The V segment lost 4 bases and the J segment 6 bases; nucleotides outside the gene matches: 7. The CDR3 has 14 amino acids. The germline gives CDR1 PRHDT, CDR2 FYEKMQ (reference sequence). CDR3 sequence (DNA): TGTGCCAGCAGCTCACCACAGGGGGCTGGCGAGCAGTACTTC. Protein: CASSSPQGAGEQYF.

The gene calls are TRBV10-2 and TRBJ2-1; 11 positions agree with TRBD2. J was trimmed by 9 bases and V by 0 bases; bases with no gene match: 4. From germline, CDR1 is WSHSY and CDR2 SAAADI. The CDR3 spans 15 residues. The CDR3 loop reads CASSESRLAGSEQFF. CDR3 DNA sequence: TGCGCCAGCAGTGAGTCGCGACTAGCGGGAAGTGAGCAGTTCTTC.

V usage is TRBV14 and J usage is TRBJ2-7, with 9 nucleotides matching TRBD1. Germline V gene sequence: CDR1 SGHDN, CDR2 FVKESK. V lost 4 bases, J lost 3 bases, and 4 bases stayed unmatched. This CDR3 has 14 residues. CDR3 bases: TGTGCCAGCAGCCCCTCGACAGGGGGCTACGAGCAGTACTTC. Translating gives CASSPSTGGYEQYF.

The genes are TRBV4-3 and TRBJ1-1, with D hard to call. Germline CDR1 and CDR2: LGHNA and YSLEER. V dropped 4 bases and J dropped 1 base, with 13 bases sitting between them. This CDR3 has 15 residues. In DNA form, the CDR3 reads TGCGCCAGCAGCCTCACCACGTACGGGAACACTGAAGCTTTCTTT. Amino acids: CASSLTTYGNTEAFF.

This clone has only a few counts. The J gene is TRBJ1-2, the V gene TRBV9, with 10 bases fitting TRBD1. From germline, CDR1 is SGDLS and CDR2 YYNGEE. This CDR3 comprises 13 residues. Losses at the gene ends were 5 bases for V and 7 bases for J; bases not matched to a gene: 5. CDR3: CASSRQGAAGYTF. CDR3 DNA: TGTGCCAGCAGTAGACAGGGGGCTGCTGGCTACACCTTC. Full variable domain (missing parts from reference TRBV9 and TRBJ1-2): DSGVTQTPKHLITATGQRVTLRCSPRSGDLSVYWYQQSLDQGLQFLIQYYNGEERAKGNILERFSAQQFPDLHSELNLSSLELGDSALYFCASSRQGAAGYTFGSGTRLTVV.

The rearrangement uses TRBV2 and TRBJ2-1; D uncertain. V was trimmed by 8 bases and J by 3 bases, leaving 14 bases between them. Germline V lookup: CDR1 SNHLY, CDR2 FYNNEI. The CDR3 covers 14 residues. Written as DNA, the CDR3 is TGTGCCAGCCGTCGGCGTGTCTTCTACAATGAGCAGTTCTTC. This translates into CASRRRVFYNEQFF.

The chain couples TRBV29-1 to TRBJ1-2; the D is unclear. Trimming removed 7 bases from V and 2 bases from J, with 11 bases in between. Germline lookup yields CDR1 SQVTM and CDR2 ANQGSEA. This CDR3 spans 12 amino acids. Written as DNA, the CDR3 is TGCAGCGAGCGAACAGCCAACTATGGCTACACCTTC. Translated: CSERTANYGYTF.

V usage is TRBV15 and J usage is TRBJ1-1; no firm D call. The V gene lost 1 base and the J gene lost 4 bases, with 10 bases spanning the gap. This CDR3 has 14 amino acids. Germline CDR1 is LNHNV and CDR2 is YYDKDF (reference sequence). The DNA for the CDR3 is TGTGCCACCAGCAGAGGAGGGATGGGCACTGAAGCTTTCTTT. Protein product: CATSRGGMGTEAFF.

In nucleotides, the CDR3 is TGCGCCAGCAGCTTATTCGGACAGGGGCTCTACAATGAGCAGTTCTTC. This codes for CASSLFGQGLYNEQFF. The J gene is TRBJ2-1, the V gene TRBV5-1; the match to TRBD1 covers 9 bases. The CDR3 consists of 16 residues. CDR1 is SGHRS and CDR2 is YFSETQ in the germline V gene. Trimming took 2 bases from V and 3 from J; bases not matched to a gene: 6.

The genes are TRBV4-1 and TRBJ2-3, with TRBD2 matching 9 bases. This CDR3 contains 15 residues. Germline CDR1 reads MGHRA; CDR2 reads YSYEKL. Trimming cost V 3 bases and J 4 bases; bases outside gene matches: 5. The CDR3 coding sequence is TGCGCCAGCAGCCATATGAGCGGGGGGTCAGATACGCAGTATTTT. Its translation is CASSHMSGGSDTQYF.

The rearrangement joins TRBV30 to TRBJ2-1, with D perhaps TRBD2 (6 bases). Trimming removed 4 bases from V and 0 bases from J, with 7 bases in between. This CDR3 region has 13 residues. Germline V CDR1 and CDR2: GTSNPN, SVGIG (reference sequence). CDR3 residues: CAWTGSSYNEQFF. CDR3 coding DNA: TGTGCCTGGACCGGGAGCTCCTACAATGAGCAGTTCTTC.

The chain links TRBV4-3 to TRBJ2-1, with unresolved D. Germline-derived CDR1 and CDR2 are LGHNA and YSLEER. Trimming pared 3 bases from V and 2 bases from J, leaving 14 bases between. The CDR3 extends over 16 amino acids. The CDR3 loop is CASSQGTSYAYNEQFF. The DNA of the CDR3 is TGCGCCAGCAGCCAGGGAACTTCCTACGCCTACAATGAGCAGTTCTTC.

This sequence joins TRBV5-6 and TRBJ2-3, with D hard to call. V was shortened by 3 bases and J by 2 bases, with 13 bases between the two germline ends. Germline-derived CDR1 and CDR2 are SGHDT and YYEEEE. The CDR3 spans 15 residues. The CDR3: CASSYPSQDTDTQYF. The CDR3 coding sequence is TGTGCCAGCAGCTACCCCTCACAAGACACAGATACGCAGTATTTT.

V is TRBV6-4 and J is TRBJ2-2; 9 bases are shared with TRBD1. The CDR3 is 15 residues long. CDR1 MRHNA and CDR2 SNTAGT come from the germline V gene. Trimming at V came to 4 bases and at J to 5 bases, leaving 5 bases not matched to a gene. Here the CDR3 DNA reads TGTGCCAGCAGTGGACAGGGGGATGGTACCGGGGAGCTGTTTTTT. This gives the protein CASSGQGDGTGELFF.

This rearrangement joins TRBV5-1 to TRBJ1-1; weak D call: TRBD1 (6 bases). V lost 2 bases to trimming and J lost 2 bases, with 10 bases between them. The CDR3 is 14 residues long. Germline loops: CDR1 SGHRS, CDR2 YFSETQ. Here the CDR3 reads CASSFQGPNTEAFF. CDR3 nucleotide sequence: TGCGCCAGCAGCTTTCAGGGGCCCAACACTGAAGCTTTCTTT.

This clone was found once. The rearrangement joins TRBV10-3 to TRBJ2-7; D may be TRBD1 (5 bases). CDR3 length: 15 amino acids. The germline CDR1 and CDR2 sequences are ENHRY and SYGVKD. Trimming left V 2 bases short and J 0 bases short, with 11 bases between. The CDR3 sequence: CAISETRQSSYEQYF. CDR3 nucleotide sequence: TGTGCCATCAGTGAGACGAGACAGAGCTCCTACGAGCAGTACTTC.